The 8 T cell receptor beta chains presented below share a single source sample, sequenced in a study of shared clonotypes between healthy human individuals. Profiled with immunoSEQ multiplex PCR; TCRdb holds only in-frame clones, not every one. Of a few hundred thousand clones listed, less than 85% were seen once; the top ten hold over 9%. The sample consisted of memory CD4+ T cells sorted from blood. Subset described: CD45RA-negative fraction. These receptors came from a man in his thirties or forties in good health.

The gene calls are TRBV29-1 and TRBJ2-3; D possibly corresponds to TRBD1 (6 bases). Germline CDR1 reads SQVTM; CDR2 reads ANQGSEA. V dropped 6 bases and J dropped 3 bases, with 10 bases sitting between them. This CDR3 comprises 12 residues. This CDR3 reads CSVQQGTDTQYF. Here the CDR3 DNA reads TGCAGCGTCCAACAGGGTACAGATACGCAGTATTTT.

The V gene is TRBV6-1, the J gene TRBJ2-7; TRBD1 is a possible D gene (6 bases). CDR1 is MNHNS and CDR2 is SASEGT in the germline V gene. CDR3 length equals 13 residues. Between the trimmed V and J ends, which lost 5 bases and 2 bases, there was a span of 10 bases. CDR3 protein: CASSLGQTYEQYF. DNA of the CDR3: TGTGCCAGCAGTCTAGGACAGACCTACGAGCAGTACTTC.

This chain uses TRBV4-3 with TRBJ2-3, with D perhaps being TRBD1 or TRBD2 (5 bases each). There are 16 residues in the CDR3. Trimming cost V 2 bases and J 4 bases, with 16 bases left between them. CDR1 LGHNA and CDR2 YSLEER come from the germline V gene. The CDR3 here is CASSQLGETYPDTQYF. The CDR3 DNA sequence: TGCGCCAGCAGCCAACTGGGGGAGACGTACCCAGATACGCAGTATTTT.

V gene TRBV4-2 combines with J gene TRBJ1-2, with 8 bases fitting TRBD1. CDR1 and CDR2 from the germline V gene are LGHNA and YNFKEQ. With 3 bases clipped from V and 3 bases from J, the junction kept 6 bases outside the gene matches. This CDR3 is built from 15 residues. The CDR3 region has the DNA TGTGCCAGCAGCCAGAGGGCAGGGGGCGACTATGGCTACACCTTC. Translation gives CASSQRAGGDYGYTF.

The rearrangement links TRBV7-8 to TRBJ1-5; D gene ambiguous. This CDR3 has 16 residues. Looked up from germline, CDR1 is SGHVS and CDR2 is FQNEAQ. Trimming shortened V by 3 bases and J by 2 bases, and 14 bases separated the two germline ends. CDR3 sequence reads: CASSLVALHGNQPQHF. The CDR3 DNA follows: TGTGCCAGCAGCTTGGTTGCGTTGCACGGCAATCAGCCCCAGCATTTT.

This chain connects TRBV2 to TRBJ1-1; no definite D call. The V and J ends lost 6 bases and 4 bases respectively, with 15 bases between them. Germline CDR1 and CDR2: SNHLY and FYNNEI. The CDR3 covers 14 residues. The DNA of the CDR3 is TGTGCCAGCAGCTTGCTAAAGGGCGGCACTGAAGCTTTCTTT. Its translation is CASSLLKGGTEAFF.

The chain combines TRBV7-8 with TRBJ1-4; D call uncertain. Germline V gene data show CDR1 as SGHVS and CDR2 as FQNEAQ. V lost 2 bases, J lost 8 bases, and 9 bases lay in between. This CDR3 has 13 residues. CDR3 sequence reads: CASSLSWAEKLFF. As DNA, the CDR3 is TGTGCCAGCAGCTTATCCTGGGCCGAAAAACTGTTTTTT.

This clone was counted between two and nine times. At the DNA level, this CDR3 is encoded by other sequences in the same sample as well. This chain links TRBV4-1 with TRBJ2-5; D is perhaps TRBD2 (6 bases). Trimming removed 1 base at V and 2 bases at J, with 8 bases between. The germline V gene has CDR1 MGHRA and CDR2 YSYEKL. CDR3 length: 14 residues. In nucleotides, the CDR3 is TGCGCCAGCAGCCAAGGGGGACTGCAAGAGACCCAGTACTTC. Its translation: CASSQGGLQETQYF.